These 28 T cell receptor beta chains originate from one sample sequenced in a study of tumor-infiltrating lymphocytes in oesophageal squamous cell carcinoma. Each CDR3 protein is one row after TCRdb ran MiXCR on the PCR reads. The data contain about 10,000 distinct CDR3 sequences, roughly 60% of them singletons. Material for sequencing was esophageal tumor tissue. The receptor source for this set is a female donor with esophageal squamous cell carcinoma.

For this clonotype: No conserved phenylalanine or tryptophan ends this CDR3, so it is likely a read error. The limits of the CDR3 on the DNA are not certain, so only TCRdb's listed CDR3 is given. The chain is built from TRBV6-2 or TRBV6-3 and TRBJ2-7; the table gives TRBD1 as D, unverified against the DNA. The CDR3 is 15 residues long, counting both termini. CDR1 is MNHEY and CDR2 is SVGEGT in the germline V gene. The CDR3 is CASRKRDGYEQYFGA.

In DNA form, the CDR3 reads TGTGCCAGCAGCTTGCTAGCGGGACTCCAAGAGACCCAGTACTTC. This sequence encodes CASSLLAGLQETQYF. The chain joins TRBV7-2 to TRBJ2-3; 9 bases line up with TRBD2. The J call is doubtful: the DNA matches TRBJ2-5 better. Germline CDR1 SGHTA, CDR2 FQGNSA. There are 15 residues in the CDR3.

This clonotype appeared once. This chain links TRBV7-2 with TRBJ2-1; 9 nucleotides match TRBD2. With 3 bases clipped from V and 5 bases from J, the junction kept 5 bases outside the gene matches. The length of the CDR3 is 15 residues. Germline CDR1 is SGHTA and CDR2 is FQGNSA. The CDR3 loop is CASSFPTSGNNEQFF. DNA for the CDR3: TGTGCCAGCAGCTTTCCGACTAGCGGAAACAATGAGCAGTTCTTC.

Regarding this clonotype: Mismatch with germline at one junction end may stem from a read error. V is TRBV7-3 and J is TRBJ2-1; possible D gene TRBD1, 6 bases. CDR1 is SGHTA, CDR2 FQGTGA, per germline. The CDR3 sequence is 13 residues long. The CDR3 spells CASSLGANSPLHF. The CDR3 DNA is TGTGCCAGCAGCTTGGGGGCCAATTCACCCCTCCACTTC.

This chain joins TRBV11-2 and TRBJ2-6; D is undetermined. The germline V and J ends were trimmed by 7 bases and 5 bases, with 9 bases remaining between them. This CDR3 spans 13 amino acids. The germline CDR1 and CDR2 sequences are SGHAT and FQNNGV. For the CDR3, the DNA is TGTGCCAGCACCGCAGACAGGGCCAACGTCCTGACTTTC. Protein sequence: CASTADRANVLTF.

The rearrangement links TRBV4-2 to TRBJ2-5; the D gene is possibly TRBD2 (5 bases). Trimming took 0 bases from V and 5 from J, leaving 10 bases between them. CDR3 size: 14 residues. CDR1 LGHNA and CDR2 YNFKEQ come from the germline V gene. The CDR3 nucleotides read TGTGCCAGCAGCCAAGATCATGGCGGGGAGACCCAGTACTTC. This gives the protein CASSQDHGGETQYF.

The chain couples TRBV12-3 or TRBV12-4 to TRBJ2-1; D might be TRBD1 or TRBD2, each matching 7 bases. The CDR3 runs to 15 residues. The V end was cut by 5 bases, the J end by 5 bases, with 16 bases between. CDR3 coding DNA: TGTGCCAGCAGTCCCAGGGGGGGGTCCCACAATGAGCAGTTCTTC. It translates to CASSPRGGSHNEQFF.

This clonotype was counted ten times or more. The J gene is TRBJ2-7, the V gene TRBV7-6, with TRBD1 matching over 10 bases. The V and J ends lost 5 bases and 0 bases, in that order; junction bases with no gene match: 4. The germline gives CDR1 SGHVS, CDR2 FNYEAQ. This CDR3 contains 15 residues. DNA for the CDR3: TGTGCCAGCAGCAACCGGGACAGGGGCTCCTACGAGCAGTACTTC. Translating it yields CASSNRDRGSYEQYF.

V and J are TRBV12-3 or TRBV12-4 and TRBJ2-3; no firm D call. The J call may not be correct, given that the DNA end is closer to TRBJ2-7. This CDR3 comprises 12 residues. CDR3: CASSKGPYEQYF. The CDR3 bases are TGTGCCAGCAGCAAAGGGCCCTACGAGCAGTACTTC.

The table lists this clonotype with a few counts. V usage is TRBV6-1 and J usage is TRBJ2-1, with D possibly TRBD1 on 6 matching bases. The DNA matches TRBJ2-5 better at its end, which makes the J call doubtful. The germline gives CDR1 MNHNS, CDR2 SASEGT. The CDR3 covers 9 residues. The CDR3: CAVGTIQYF. DNA of the CDR3: TGTGCCGTGGGGACAATCCAGTACTTC.

This chain links TRBV7-6 with TRBJ2-1; a possible D gene is TRBD2 (5 bases). Trimming took off 2 bases at V and 7 bases at J, with 15 bases between the two ends. The CDR3 loop spans 15 amino acids. CDR1 SGHVS and CDR2 FNYEAQ come from the germline V gene. CDR3 nucleotides: TGTGCCAGCAGCTTATCGGGATTGTCGGTGAATGAGCAGTTCTTC. Encoded protein: CASSLSGLSVNEQFF.

Here the CDR3 reads CASSHLESPLHF. The CDR3 bases are TGTGCCAGCAGTCACTTGGAATCACCCCTCCACTTT. This chain joins TRBV7-9 and TRBJ2-5, with D hard to call. With the DNA end fitting TRBJ1-6 better, the J assignment may be wrong. The CDR3 contains 12 residues. The germline gives CDR1 SEHNR, CDR2 FQNEAQ (reference sequence).

This chain links TRBV12-3 or TRBV12-4 with TRBJ2-5; 12 nucleotides line up with TRBD2. The J call may be mistaken, given a closer DNA end match to TRBJ2-1. This CDR3 has 16 residues. This chain's CDR3 is CASSLASGRVTDEQFF. DNA of the CDR3: TGTGCCAGCAGTTTGGCTAGCGGGAGGGTTACCGATGAGCAGTTCTTC.

V gene TRBV7-2 combines with J gene TRBJ2-7, with TRBD2 matching 9 bases. Trimming at V came to 4 bases and at J to 7 bases, leaving 20 bases not matched to a gene. Germline V gene data show CDR1 as SGHTA and CDR2 as FQGNSA. This CDR3 has 18 amino acids. The CDR3 DNA sequence: TGTGCCAGCAGCTCCTCCCTGCGACTAGCGGAGACCTACAATGAGCAGTACTTC. Its translation is CASSSSLRLAETYNEQYF.

This chain joins TRBV7-2 and TRBJ2-1; 9 bases match TRBD1. Gene TRBJ2-7 matches the end of the DNA better, so the J call may be wrong. Germline V CDR1 and CDR2: SGHTA, FQGNSA. The CDR3 extends over 15 amino acids. As DNA, the CDR3 is TGTGCCAGCAGCGAAGGACAGGGGCCCTCCTACGAGCAGTACTTC. Its translation: CASSEGQGPSYEQYF.

This clonotype showed up just a few times. The V gene is TRBV7-2, the J gene TRBJ1-6; TRBD1 matches at 7 bases. This CDR3 contains 15 residues. Germline V gene data show CDR1 as SGHTA and CDR2 as FQGNSA. The ends lost 4 bases at V and 8 bases at J; junction bases unmatched: 8. The CDR3 DNA reads TGTGCCAGCAGCTGGGGACAGTCGAACGATTCACCCCTCCACTTT. Translating gives CASSWGQSNDSPLHF.

This clonotype was counted only a few times. The chain employs TRBV7-2 and TRBJ2-4; maybe TRBD2 (5 bases). The CDR3 contains 18 residues. The germline CDR1 and CDR2 sequences are SGHTA and FQGNSA. Trimming removed 0 bases at V and 3 bases at J, with 18 bases between. CDR3 bases: TGTGCCAGCAGCTTAGCGGGGAGCAGTCAACCGGTCAAAAACATTCAGTACTTC. It yields the protein CASSLAGSSQPVKNIQYF.

The J gene is TRBJ2-1, the V gene TRBV5-6, with TRBD1 matching 11 bases. The J call may be wrong; the DNA end is better matched by TRBJ2-7. The germline V gene has CDR1 SGHDT and CDR2 YYEEEE. This CDR3 has 15 amino acids. CDR3 nucleotides: TGTGCCAGCAGCTTGGTGGGACAGGGGGGACACGAGCAGTACTTC. The encoded protein is CASSLVGQGGHEQYF.

This clonotype has a handful of counts. This rearrangement joins TRBV4-1 to TRBJ2-7; D not certain. The J call may be wrong; the DNA end is better matched by TRBJ2-1. Germline loops: CDR1 MGHRA, CDR2 YSYEKL. The CDR3 extends over 15 amino acids. The CDR3 is CASSQDPRTSYEQFF. DNA for the CDR3: TGCGCCAGCAGCCAAGATCCTAGGACCTCCTACGAGCAGTTCTTC.

In its sample, this clonotype was seen a few times. This sequence joins TRBV7-2 and TRBJ2-7, with TRBD2 identical over 14 bases. The J call may be faulty, since TRBJ2-5 better matches the DNA end. The CDR3 spans 16 residues. CDR1 and CDR2 (germline): SGHTA, FQGNSA. The CDR3 DNA reads as TGTGCCAGCAGCTTATTGGGACTAGCGGGAGCGGAGACCCAGTACTTC. Residues: CASSLLGLAGAETQYF.

This clonotype has only a few counts. CDR3 bases: TGTGCCAGCAGCTTACAGACGATCACCTACGAGCAGTACTTC. Amino acid sequence: CASSLQTITYEQYF. V and J are TRBV7-9 and TRBJ2-5; no firm D call. Gene TRBJ2-7 matches the end of the DNA better, so the J call may be wrong. From germline, CDR1 is SEHNR and CDR2 FQNEAQ (reference sequence). This CDR3 is built from 14 residues.

In this sample, this clonotype is medium-sized (0.01 to 0.1%). The chain has TRBV7-8 and TRBJ1-3; D not certain. Deletions cut 1 base from V and 0 bases from J, with 10 bases between. Germline V gene sequence: CDR1 SGHVS, CDR2 FQNEAQ. The CDR3 is 16 amino acids. The CDR3 region is CASSLGRRYSGNTIYF. The DNA of the CDR3 is TGTGCCAGCAGCTTAGGGAGACGTTACTCTGGAAACACCATATATTTT.

This chain uses TRBV7-2 with TRBJ2-5; 7 bases are a match to TRBD2. Trimming cost V 3 bases and J 11 bases; bases outside gene matches: 18. In germline, CDR1 is SGHTA, CDR2 FQGNSA. The length of the CDR3 is 16 residues. The CDR3 region has the DNA TGTGCCAGCAGCTTGCCCTGGGGGGGGAATTACAATGAGCAGTACTTC. Translated, it gives CASSLPWGGNYNEQYF.

This clonotype was seen a few times. The DNA for the CDR3 is TGTGCCAGCAGCTTACCGGGACAGGTAAAATACGAGCAGTACTTC. Protein sequence: CASSLPGQVKYEQYF. The genes are TRBV7-2 and TRBJ2-5; TRBD1 agrees at 8 bases. Near its end, the DNA agrees better with TRBJ2-7, so the J call may be wrong. The CDR3 consists of 15 residues. Germline V gives CDR1 SGHTA, CDR2 FQGNSA.

This clonotype was picked up a small number of times. The chain is built from TRBV7-3 and TRBJ2-3; 7 bases line up with TRBD1. The trim removed 6 bases at V and 4 bases at J, leaving 7 bases unmatched. CDR1 and CDR2 from the germline V gene are SGHTA and FQGTGA. The CDR3 consists of 14 residues. CDR3 loop: CASSSGQVADTQYF. The CDR3 nucleotides are TGTGCCAGCAGTTCCGGACAGGTTGCAGATACGCAGTATTTT.

This chain links TRBV5-1 with TRBJ1-1, with D perhaps matching TRBD1 (5 bases). Germline values: CDR1 SGHRS, CDR2 YFSETQ. This CDR3 region has 15 residues. Trimming took 0 bases from V and 4 from J, leaving 13 bases between them. This chain's CDR3 is CASSLGLGGATEAFF. In DNA, the CDR3 is TGCGCCAGCAGCTTGGGTCTCGGGGGTGCCACTGAAGCTTTCTTT.

The chain links TRBV11-2 to TRBJ2-7, with D possibly TRBD2 on 6 matching bases. Germline CDR1 SGHAT, CDR2 FQNNGV. CDR3 size: 15 residues. V was pared by 5 bases and J by 7 bases, with 21 bases between. CDR3 nucleotide sequence: TGTGCCAGCAGCAGGGACTTTTTGGGCGGTGGTGAGCAGTACTTC. This translates into CASSRDFLGGGEQYF.

V and J are TRBV12-3 or TRBV12-4 and TRBJ2-4; 8 nucleotides line up with TRBD2. V lost 4 bases, J lost 0 bases, and 20 bases stayed unmatched. The CDR3 contains 21 residues. The CDR3: CASSYALLERERRKAKNIQYF. The CDR3 bases are TGTGCCAGCAGTTACGCCCTACTGGAGCGGGAGCGAAGAAAAGCCAAAAACATTCAGTACTTC.